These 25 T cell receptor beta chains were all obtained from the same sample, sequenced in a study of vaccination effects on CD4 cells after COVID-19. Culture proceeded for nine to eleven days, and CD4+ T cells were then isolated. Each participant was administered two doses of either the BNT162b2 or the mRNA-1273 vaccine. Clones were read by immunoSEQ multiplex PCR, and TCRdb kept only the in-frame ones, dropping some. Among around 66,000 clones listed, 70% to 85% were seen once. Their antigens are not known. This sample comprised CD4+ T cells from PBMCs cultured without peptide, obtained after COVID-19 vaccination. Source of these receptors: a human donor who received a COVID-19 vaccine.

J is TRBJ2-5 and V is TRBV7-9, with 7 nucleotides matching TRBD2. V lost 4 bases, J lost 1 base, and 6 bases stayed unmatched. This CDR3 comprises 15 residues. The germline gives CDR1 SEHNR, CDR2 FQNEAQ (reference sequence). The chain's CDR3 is CASSSRPGGQETQYF. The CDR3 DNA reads TGTGCCAGCAGCTCCCGCCCGGGGGGCCAAGAGACCCAGTACTTC.

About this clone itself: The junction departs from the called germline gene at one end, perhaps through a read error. CDR3 in amino acids: CASSSRTSGGAKVGF. In DNA form, the CDR3 reads TGTGCCAGCAGCTCTCGGACTAGCGGGGGGGCCAAGGTAGGTTTT. The rearrangement uses TRBV13 and TRBJ2-3, with TRBD2 identical over 15 bases. The CDR3 extends over 15 amino acids. Germline loops: CDR1 PRHDT, CDR2 FYEKMQ (reference sequence).

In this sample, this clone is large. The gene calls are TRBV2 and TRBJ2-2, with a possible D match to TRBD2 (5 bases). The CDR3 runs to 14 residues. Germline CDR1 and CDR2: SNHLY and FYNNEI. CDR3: CVSRVGVATGELFF. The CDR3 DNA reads TGTGTCTCTCGTGTCGGGGTGGCGACCGGGGAGCTGTTTTTT.

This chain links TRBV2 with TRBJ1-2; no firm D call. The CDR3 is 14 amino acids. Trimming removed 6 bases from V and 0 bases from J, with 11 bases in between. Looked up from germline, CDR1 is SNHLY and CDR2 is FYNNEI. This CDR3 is CASSLVAPNYGYTF. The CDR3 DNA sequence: TGTGCCAGCAGCCTGGTCGCCCCTAACTATGGCTACACCTTC.

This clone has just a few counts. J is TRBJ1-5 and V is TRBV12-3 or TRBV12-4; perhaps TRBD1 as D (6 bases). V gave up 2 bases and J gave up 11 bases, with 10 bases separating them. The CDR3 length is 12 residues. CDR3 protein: CASSLRGASQHF. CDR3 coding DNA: TGTGCCAGCAGTTTAAGGGGGGCATCCCAGCATTTT.

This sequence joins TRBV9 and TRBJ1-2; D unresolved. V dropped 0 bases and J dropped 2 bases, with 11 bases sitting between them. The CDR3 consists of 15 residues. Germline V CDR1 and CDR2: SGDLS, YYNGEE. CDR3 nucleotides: TGTGCCAGCAGCGTAGATATGGGTACAAACTATGGCTACACCTTC. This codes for CASSVDMGTNYGYTF.

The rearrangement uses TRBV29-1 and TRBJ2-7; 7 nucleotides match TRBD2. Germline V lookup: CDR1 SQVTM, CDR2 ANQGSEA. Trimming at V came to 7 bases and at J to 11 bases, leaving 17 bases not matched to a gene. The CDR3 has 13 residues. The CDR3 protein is CSGGGWQPFREYV. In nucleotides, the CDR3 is TGCAGCGGGGGGGGTTGGCAGCCGTTTAGGGAGTACGTC.

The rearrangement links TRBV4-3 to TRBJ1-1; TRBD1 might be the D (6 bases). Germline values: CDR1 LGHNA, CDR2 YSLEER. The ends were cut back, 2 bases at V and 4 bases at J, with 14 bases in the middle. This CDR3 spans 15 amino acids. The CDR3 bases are TGCGCCAGCAGCCAAAGGGGGGGAGGCCCCACTGAAGCTTTCTTT. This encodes CASSQRGGGPTEAFF.

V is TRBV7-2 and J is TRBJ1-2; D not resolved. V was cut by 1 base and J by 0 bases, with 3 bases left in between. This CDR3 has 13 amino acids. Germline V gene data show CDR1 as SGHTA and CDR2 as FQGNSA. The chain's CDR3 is CASSLGPNYGYTF. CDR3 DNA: TGTGCCAGCAGCTTAGGGCCTAACTATGGCTACACCTTC.

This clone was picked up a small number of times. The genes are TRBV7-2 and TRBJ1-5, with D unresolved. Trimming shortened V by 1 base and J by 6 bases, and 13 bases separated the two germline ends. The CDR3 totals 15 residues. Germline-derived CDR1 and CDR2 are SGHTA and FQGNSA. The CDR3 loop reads CASSLVSSGGQPQHF. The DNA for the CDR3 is TGTGCCAGCAGCTTAGTTTCCAGCGGCGGTCAGCCCCAGCATTTT.

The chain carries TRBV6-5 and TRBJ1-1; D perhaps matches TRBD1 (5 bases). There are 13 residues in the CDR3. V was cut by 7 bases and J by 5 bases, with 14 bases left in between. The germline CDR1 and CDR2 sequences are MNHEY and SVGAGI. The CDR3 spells CASIREYGTEAFF. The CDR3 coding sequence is TGTGCCAGCATCAGGGAGTATGGAACTGAAGCTTTCTTT.

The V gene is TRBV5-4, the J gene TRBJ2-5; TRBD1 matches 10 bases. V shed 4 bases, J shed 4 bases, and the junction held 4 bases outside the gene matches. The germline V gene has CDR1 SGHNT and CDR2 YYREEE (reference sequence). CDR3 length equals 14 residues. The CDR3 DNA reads TGTGCCAGCAGCCCGGACAGGGGGGGAGAGACCCAGTACTTC. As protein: CASSPDRGGETQYF.

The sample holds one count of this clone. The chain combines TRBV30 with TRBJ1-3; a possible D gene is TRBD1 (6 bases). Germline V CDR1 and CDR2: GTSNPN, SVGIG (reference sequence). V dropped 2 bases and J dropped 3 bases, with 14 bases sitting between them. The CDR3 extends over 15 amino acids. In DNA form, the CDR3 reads TGTGCCTGGAGTTACAGGGCAGTCGATGGAAACACCATATATTTT. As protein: CAWSYRAVDGNTIYF.

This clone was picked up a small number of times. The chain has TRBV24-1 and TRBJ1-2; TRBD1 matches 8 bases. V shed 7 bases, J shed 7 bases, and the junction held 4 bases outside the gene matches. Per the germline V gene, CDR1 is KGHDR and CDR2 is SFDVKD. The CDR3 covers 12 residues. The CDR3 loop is CATSQDRAGYTF. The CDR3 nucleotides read TGTGCCACCAGCCAGGACAGGGCTGGCTACACCTTC.

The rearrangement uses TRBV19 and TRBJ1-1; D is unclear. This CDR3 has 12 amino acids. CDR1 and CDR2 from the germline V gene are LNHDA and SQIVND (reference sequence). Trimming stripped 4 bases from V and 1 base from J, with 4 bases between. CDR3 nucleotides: TGTGCCAGTAGTAGGGCGAACACTGAAGCTTTCTTT. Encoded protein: CASSRANTEAFF.

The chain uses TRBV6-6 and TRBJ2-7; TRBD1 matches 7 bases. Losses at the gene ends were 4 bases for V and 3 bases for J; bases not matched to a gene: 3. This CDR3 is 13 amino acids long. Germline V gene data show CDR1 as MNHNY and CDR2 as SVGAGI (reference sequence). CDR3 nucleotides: TGTGCCAGCAGTTCGGGACAGCACTACGAGCAGTACGTC. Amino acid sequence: CASSSGQHYEQYV.

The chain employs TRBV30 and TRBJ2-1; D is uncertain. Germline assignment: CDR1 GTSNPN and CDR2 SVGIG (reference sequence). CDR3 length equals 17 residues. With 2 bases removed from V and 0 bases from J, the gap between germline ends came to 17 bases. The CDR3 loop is CAWSIKTASSSYNEQFF. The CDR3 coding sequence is TGTGCCTGGAGTATAAAAACAGCCTCGAGCTCCTACAATGAGCAGTTCTTC.

As DNA, the CDR3 is TGTGCCAGCACCCCAGACAGGGGGTACAATGAGCAGTTCTTC. Amino acids: CASTPDRGYNEQFF. The chain carries TRBV6-5 and TRBJ2-1; 9 nucleotides agree with TRBD1. J was trimmed by 4 bases and V by 7 bases; bases with no gene match: 5. Germline V lookup: CDR1 MNHEY, CDR2 SVGAGI. CDR3 size: 14 residues.

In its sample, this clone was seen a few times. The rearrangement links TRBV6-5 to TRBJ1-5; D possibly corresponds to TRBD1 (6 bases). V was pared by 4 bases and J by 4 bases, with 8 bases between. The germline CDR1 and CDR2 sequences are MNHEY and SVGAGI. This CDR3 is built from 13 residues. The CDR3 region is CASSSTGNQPQHF. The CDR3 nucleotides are TGTGCCAGCAGTTCAACAGGGAATCAGCCCCAGCATTTT.

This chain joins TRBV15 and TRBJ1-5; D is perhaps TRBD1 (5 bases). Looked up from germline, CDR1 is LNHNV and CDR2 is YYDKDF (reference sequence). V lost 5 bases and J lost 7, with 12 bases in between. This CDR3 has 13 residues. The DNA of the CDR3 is TGTGCCACCAGCCCCTCCAGGGCGCAGCCCCAGCATTTT. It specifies CATSPSRAQPQHF.

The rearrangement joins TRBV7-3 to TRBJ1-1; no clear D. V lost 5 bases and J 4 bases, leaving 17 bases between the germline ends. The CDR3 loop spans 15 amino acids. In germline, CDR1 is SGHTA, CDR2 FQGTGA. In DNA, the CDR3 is TGTGCCAGCAGCGCTGGGGAAAGCGGTGCCACTGAAGCTTTCTTT. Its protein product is CASSAGESGATEAFF.

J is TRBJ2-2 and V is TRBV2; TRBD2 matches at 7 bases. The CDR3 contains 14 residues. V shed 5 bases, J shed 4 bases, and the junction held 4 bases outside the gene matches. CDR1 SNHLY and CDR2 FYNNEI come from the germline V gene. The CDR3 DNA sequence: TGTGCCAGCAGTTCGACGGGGGGCACCGGGGAGCTGTTTTTT. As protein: CASSSTGGTGELFF.

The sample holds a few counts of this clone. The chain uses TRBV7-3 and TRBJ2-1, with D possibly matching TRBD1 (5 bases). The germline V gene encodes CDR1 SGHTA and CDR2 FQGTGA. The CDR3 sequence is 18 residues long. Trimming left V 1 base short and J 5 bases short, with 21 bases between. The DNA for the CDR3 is TGTGCCAGCAGCTTAATATCAGGGATCTTAGGACAAGACAATGAGCAGTTCTTC. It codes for CASSLISGILGQDNEQFF. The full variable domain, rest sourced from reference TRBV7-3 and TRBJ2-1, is GAGVSQTPSNKVTEKGKYVELRCDPISGHTALYWYRQSLGQGPEFLIYFQGTGAADDSGLPNDRFFAVRPEGSVSTLKIQRTERGDSAVYLCASSLISGILGQDNEQFFGPGTRLTVL.

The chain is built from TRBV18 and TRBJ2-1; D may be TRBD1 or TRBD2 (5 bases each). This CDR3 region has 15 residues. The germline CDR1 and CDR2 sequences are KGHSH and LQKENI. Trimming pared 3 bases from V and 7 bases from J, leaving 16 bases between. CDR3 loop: CASSPVPGTGNEQFF. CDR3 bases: TGTGCCAGCTCACCCGTCCCCGGGACGGGGAATGAGCAGTTCTTC.

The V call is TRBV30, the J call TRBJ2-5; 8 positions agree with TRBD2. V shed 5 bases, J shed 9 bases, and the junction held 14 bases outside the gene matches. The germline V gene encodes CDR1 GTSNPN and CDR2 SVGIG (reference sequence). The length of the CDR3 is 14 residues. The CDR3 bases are TGTGCCTGGTGCGCGCGGGGGGACATTAGGGCCCAGTACTTC. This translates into CAWCARGDIRAQYF.